This T cell receptor beta chain was observed in a study of vaccination effects on CD4 cells after COVID-19 (dated by TCRdb to about 2022). For the study in its entirety: Post-vaccine samples across the study were collected a median of 72 days after the second dose, with a range of 14 to 241. The study compared SARS-CoV-2 spike-specific CD4+ TCR repertoires before and after mRNA vaccination in COVID-19 convalescent patients and infection-naive vaccine recipients. A total of 9 to 11 COVID-19 convalescent patients and a handful of SARS-CoV-2-naive healthy vaccine recipients were included in the full study. In the study, cultures from other donors were sequenced using the Oncomine TCR Beta short-read assay on an Illumina iSeq 100. Broad study findings and their caveats: Among healthy vaccine recipients, nearly all vaccine-induced clones were SARS-CoV-2 mono-reactive, and only 1 of 255 was cross-reactive with common cold coronaviruses. Limitations of the study were the small number of convalescent patients and the absence of early post-infection timepoints. At late post-vaccination timepoints, both infection-induced and vaccine-induced clones showed marked clonal contraction, consistent with waning T cell responses.

At the junction V is shortened by 1 base and J by 0 bases, with 9 bases in between. CDR1 and CDR2 were assigned from the germline V gene as SGHVS and FQNEAQ. Spanning cysteine to phenylalanine, the CDR3 consists of 15 amino acids. Only CDR3 DNA is held: 45 bases, read in frame from base 1. Receptor amplification or capture employed the immunoSEQ multiplex PCR assay. DNA from the cultured, isolated CD4+ T cells was subjected to TCR beta CDR3 sequencing. The authors' pipeline ran thus. Non-productive TCR sequences were discarded, and reads were trimmed to the CDR3 region, with only CDR3s of 7 or more amino acids retained. Antigen-specific clonotypes were identified using the MANAFEST web app by comparison of expansion in peptide wells against reference cultures. Positive clones required FDR<0.05 expansion versus reference and all other wells, odds ratio above 5, and frequency above 0.1% in two replicate wells. Clonotypes significantly expanded in SARS-CoV-2 spike wells and in at least one common cold coronavirus spike condition were defined as cross-reactive. Levenshtein distance calculated with the stringdist R package was used to assess CDR3 similarity, and unrooted trees were constructed with ape in R 3.6.1. TCRdb obtained this table from immuneACCESS and retained in-frame rearrangements with V and J assigned. These tables miss some clones; where compared with another copy, unresolved V genes account for less than half of the shortfall, and the remainder is unexplained. V, J and clone size reflect that table, while D and trimming were determined from the DNA. The sample has about 46,000 clones on record, under 85% of them singletons. The top ten clonotypes cover roughly 15% of the sample.

The ViraFEST assay stimulated PBMC with viral peptide pools and then used TCR sequencing to identify antigen-specific CD4+ T cell clonotypes by expansion. After more than nine days of culture, CD4+ T cells were isolated with the EasySep CD4+ T cell isolation kit. Each participant got two doses of an mRNA SARS-CoV-2 vaccine, either BNT162b2 or mRNA-1273. None of the healthy vaccine recipients had a prior SARS-CoV-2 infection, which was confirmed by nucleocapsid antibody tests that came back negative both before and after vaccination. About 1.8 million PBMC per well were cultured with approximately 10 ug/ml peptides in IMDM containing around 5.3% human AB serum, roughly 9.5 IU/ml IL-2 and gentamicin. On days 3 and 7, half of the culture medium was replaced with fresh IL-2-containing medium. Unless noted otherwise, every peptide stimulation condition was cultured in triplicate wells. Using Ficoll-Paque Plus gradient centrifugation, PBMC were separated from whole blood and then either used fresh or cryopreserved at -140C. Overlapping peptide pools spanned the spike proteins of SARS-CoV-2 and the common cold coronaviruses HCoV-NL63, HCoV-OC43 and HCoV-229E. Genomic DNA was extracted from cultured CD4+ T cells with the QIAamp micro DNA kit.

To note about this clone: The antigen it binds to is not known. It has no much larger one-base neighbor in the sample; base qualities were not kept.

This receptor chain uses TRBV7-8 and TRBJ1-1, with the D gene call left open. The input for sequencing was CD4+ T cells from PBMCs cultured with HCoV-OC43 spike peptides, taken after COVID-19 vaccination. This specimen's cell subset or site label, interpreted: HCoV-OC43 spike overlapping peptide pool stimulation. The sequence derives from a human donor who received a COVID-19 vaccine. The DNA is as follows: TGTGCCAGCAGCTTAGGTTCCCAGATGAACACTGAAGCTTTCTTT. Translated, it reads CASSLGSQMNTEAFF. Outside the CDR3, residues come from the reference TRBV7-8 and TRBJ1-1 proteins, so the full variable domain is: GAGVSQSPRYKVAKRGQDVALRCDPISGHVSLFWYQQALGQGPEFLTYFQNEAQLDKSGLPSDRFFAERPEGSVSTLKIQRTQQEDSAVYLCASSLGSQMNTEAFFGQGTRLTVV.